This T cell receptor beta chain comes out of a study of molecular identifiers for immune sequencing clone quantification. When naive CD8 T cells were sorted, they were gated as CD8+CD4-CCR7+CD45RA+. TCRdb re-called the PCR reads through MiXCR, storing one row per CDR3 protein. Here the sample spans about 640,000 distinct CDR3 sequences, 15% to 20% being singletons. CDR1 SEHNR and CDR2 FQNEAQ come from the germline V gene (reference sequence). The CDR3 loop spans 18 amino acids. The germline V and J ends were trimmed by 4 bases and 4 bases, with 20 bases remaining between them. Source material: naive CD8+ T cells from blood, with Jurkat cell RNA spiked in. Subset here: FACS-sorted CD8+CD4-CCR7+CD45RA+ naive T cells. The gene calls are TRBV7-9 and TRBJ1-6; possible D gene TRBD1, 6 bases. The receptor's source is a human donor in good health. Some libraries in this study had Jurkat cell RNA spiked in. This CDR3 is CASSSEGGGGAYNSPLHF. The CDR3 DNA follows: TGTGCCAGCAGCTCCGAAGGGGGTGGAGGTGCTTATAATTCACCCCTCCACTTT.